This T cell receptor (beta chain) was sequenced during a study of cytomegalovirus exposure and HLA in healthy donors. Findings of the study overall: A few CMV-associated chains were confirmed in vitro to be specific for CMV antigens. CMV serostatus was the only immune exposure information that was available.

Regarding this clone: Its antigen is unknown.

60 Vbeta and 13 Jbeta primers were used in PCR. Here immunoSEQ multiplex PCR was the method, and the copy in TCRdb shows in-frame clones only, minus some. The data hold some 150,000 clones, with 79% observed a single time. The sample consisted of PBMCs. The clonotype was recovered from a woman in her forties or fifties in good health and CMV-seronegative.

As DNA, the CDR3 is TGTGCCAGCAGCCAACAAGGAGCGGGAGTCACAGATACGCAGTATTTT. Its translation: CASSQQGAGVTDTQYF. The chain carries TRBV4-2 and TRBJ2-3; TRBD2 matches 8 bases. This CDR3 spans 16 amino acids. V lost 2 bases, J lost 2 bases, and 6 bases stayed unmatched. The germline CDR1 and CDR2 sequences are LGHNA and YNFKEQ.